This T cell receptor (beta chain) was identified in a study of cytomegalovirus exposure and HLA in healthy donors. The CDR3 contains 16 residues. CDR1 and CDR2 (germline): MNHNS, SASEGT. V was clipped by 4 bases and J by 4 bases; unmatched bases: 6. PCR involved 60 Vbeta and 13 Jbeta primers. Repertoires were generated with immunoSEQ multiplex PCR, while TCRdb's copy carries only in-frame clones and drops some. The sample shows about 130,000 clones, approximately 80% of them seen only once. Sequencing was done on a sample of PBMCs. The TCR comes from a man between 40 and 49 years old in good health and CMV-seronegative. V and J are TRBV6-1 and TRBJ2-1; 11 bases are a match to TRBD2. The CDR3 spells CASSVLAGGSYNEQFF. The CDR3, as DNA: TGTGCCAGCAGTGTATTAGCGGGAGGGTCATACAATGAGCAGTTCTTC.